A single sample gave rise to the 23 T cell receptor beta chains below, sequenced in a study of T cells in Graves' hyperthyroidism and ophthalmopathy. From RNA transcripts, TCR beta CDR3 regions were amplified. The HTBI primer set served for first-round RT-PCR of the TCR CDR3. TCRdb fed the multiplex PCR reads into MiXCR, producing one record per CDR3 protein. Here the sample spans 300,000 to 450,000 distinct CDR3 sequences, approximately 17% being singletons. Sample: blood. The receptor set was obtained from a man between 18 and 35 years old with Graves' ophthalmopathy.

Note on this clonotype: A single base separates this from a much larger clone, so it may be a read error. This chain joins TRBV18 and TRBJ1-2, with 9 bases fitting TRBD1. This CDR3 comprises 15 residues. Looked up from germline, CDR1 is KGHSH and CDR2 is LQKENI. J gave up 6 bases and V 3 bases, and 8 bases lay outside the gene matches. The CDR3, as DNA: TGTGCCAGCTCACCTGTCATGGGACAGGGCCATGGCTACACCTTC. This gives the protein CASSPVMGQGHGYTF. Variable domain in full (rest from reference TRBV18 and TRBJ1-2): NAGVMQNPRHLVRRRGQEARLRCSPMKGHSHVYWYRQLPEEGLKFMVYLQKENIIDESGMPKERFSAEFPKEGPSILRIQQVVRGDSAAYFCASSPVMGQGHGYTFGSGTRLTVV.

This rearrangement joins TRBV28 to TRBJ2-2, with D unclear. Trimming removed 2 bases at V and 7 bases at J, with 14 bases between. CDR3 size: 15 residues. Germline assignment: CDR1 MDHEN and CDR2 SYDVKM. Here the CDR3 DNA reads TGTGCCAGCAGTTTACTGGATATTTATGGCGGGGAGCTGTTTTTT. This codes for CASSLLDIYGGELFF.

For the CDR3, the DNA is TGTGCCAGCAGCTTAAACTCGCCAGGCTCCTACAATGAGCAGTTCTTC. Residues: CASSLNSPGSYNEQFF. The chain couples TRBV7-3 to TRBJ2-1; D is unclear. CDR1 and CDR2 from the germline V gene are SGHTA and FQGTGA. This CDR3 is built from 16 residues. Trimming pared 1 base from V and 0 bases from J, leaving 10 bases between.

The rearrangement links TRBV20-1 to TRBJ2-7; 9 bases are shared with TRBD2. Germline CDR1 DFQATT, CDR2 SNEGSKA (reference sequence). CDR3 size: 14 residues. J was trimmed by 2 bases and V by 0 bases; bases with no gene match: 2. Here the CDR3 reads CSARDLAGPYEQYF. The CDR3 DNA is TGCAGTGCTAGAGATCTAGCGGGGCCCTACGAGCAGTACTTC.

This clonotype was detected ten times or more. This chain joins TRBV3-1 and TRBJ1-3, with 9 bases fitting TRBD1. The CDR3 sequence is 15 residues long. Losses at the gene ends were 4 bases for V and 0 bases for J; bases not matched to a gene: 1. Germline V gene lookup returns CDR1 LGHDT and CDR2 YNNKEL (reference sequence). Written as DNA, the CDR3 is TGTGCCAGCAGCCGACAGGGGGGCTCTGGAAACACCATATATTTT. Amino acids: CASSRQGGSGNTIYF.

This clonotype was recorded at least ten times. V usage is TRBV20-1 and J usage is TRBJ2-7; no reliable D call. CDR3 size: 14 residues. V was clipped by 1 base and J by 0 bases, with 10 bases between them. CDR1 is DFQATT and CDR2 is SNEGSKA in the germline V gene (reference sequence). CDR3 DNA sequence: TGCAGTGCTAGAGGGGTTAGTAGCTCCTACGAGCAGTACTTC. Translating it yields CSARGVSSSYEQYF.

The rearrangement joins TRBV28 to TRBJ1-5, with D hard to call. The CDR3 totals 14 residues. Germline V gene sequence: CDR1 MDHEN, CDR2 SYDVKM. Between the trimmed V and J ends, which lost 5 bases and 0 bases, there was a span of 8 bases. DNA for the CDR3: TGTGCCAGCAGTGTGGAGACTAGCAATCAGCCCCAGCATTTT. Protein sequence: CASSVETSNQPQHF.

This rearrangement joins TRBV6-1 to TRBJ1-2; D unclear. CDR1 and CDR2 (germline): MNHNS, SASEGT. The CDR3 totals 10 residues. Trimming shortened V by 8 bases and J by 1 base, and 2 bases separated the two germline ends. The CDR3 nucleotides are TGTGCCAGCTTTAACTATGGCTACACCTTC. It is translated as CASFNYGYTF.

This clonotype was observed a handful of times. The J gene is TRBJ1-6, the V gene TRBV28, with D unclear. V gave up 8 bases and J gave up 2 bases, with 10 bases separating them. Germline lookup yields CDR1 MDHEN and CDR2 SYDVKM. This CDR3 contains 14 residues. CDR3 bases: TGTGCCAGCCGTGACCCCCCCTATAATTCACCCCTCCACTTT. It codes for CASRDPPYNSPLHF.

This clonotype was counted between two and nine times. The rearrangement links TRBV29-1 to TRBJ1-2, with D unresolved. CDR3 length: 10 residues. Germline-derived CDR1 and CDR2 are SQVTM and ANQGSEA. The germline V and J ends were trimmed by 3 bases and 4 bases, with 3 bases remaining between them. Here the CDR3 DNA reads TGCAGCGTTGACAGCTATGGCTACACCTTC. Protein sequence: CSVDSYGYTF.

Only a few counts were recorded for this clonotype. CDR3 residues: CASSLNYPNTEAFF. Written as DNA, the CDR3 is TGTGCCAGCAGCTTGAACTATCCCAACACTGAAGCTTTCTTT. The chain links TRBV7-6 to TRBJ1-1; D ambiguous. Trimming removed 3 bases from V and 2 bases from J, with 10 bases in between. The CDR3 extends over 14 amino acids. Germline V gene sequence: CDR1 SGHVS, CDR2 FNYEAQ.

There are a few counts of this clonotype. The chain has TRBV20-1 and TRBJ2-5, with D maybe TRBD2 (5 bases). V gave up 0 bases and J gave up 3 bases, with 14 bases separating them. The CDR3 contains 15 residues. CDR1 is DFQATT and CDR2 is SNEGSKA in the germline V gene (reference sequence). For the CDR3, the DNA is TGCAGTGCTAGAGATATCGGACTCACTAAAGAGACCCAGTACTTC. This gives the protein CSARDIGLTKETQYF.

This clonotype was recorded a few times. The rearrangement uses TRBV6-6 and TRBJ1-1; the D gene is possibly TRBD1 (5 bases). The V end was cut by 1 base, the J end by 4 bases, with 13 bases between. Germline V gene sequence: CDR1 MNHNY, CDR2 SVGAGI (reference sequence). The CDR3 loop spans 15 amino acids. The CDR3 DNA reads as TGTGCCAGCAGTTACTTCGGGGGGACCCTCACTGAAGCTTTCTTT. Its translation: CASSYFGGTLTEAFF.

The chain carries TRBV7-8 and TRBJ1-4; no firm D call. V dropped 4 bases and J dropped 8 bases, with 11 bases sitting between them. Looked up from germline, CDR1 is SGHVS and CDR2 is FQNEAQ. This CDR3 region has 13 residues. The CDR3 nucleotides read TGTGCCAGCAGCTACCAGGCGACCGAAAAACTGTTTTTT. As protein: CASSYQATEKLFF.

Many counts were recorded for this clonotype. V gene TRBV3-1 combines with J gene TRBJ1-4; 8 bases are a match to TRBD1. Trimming at V came to 0 bases and at J to 10 bases, leaving 7 bases not matched to a gene. Germline lookup yields CDR1 LGHDT and CDR2 YNNKEL (reference sequence). The CDR3 contains 15 residues. This chain's CDR3 is CASSQEDGQGGKLFF. The CDR3 nucleotides are TGTGCCAGCAGCCAAGAGGACGGACAGGGAGGAAAACTGTTTTTT.

Ten or more counts support this clonotype. The rearrangement joins TRBV27 to TRBJ1-5; D call uncertain. In germline, CDR1 is MNHEY, CDR2 SMNVEV (reference sequence). V shed 3 bases and J shed 3 bases, with 6 bases lying between them. The CDR3 is 13 amino acids. In DNA, the CDR3 is TGTGCCAGCAGTTTTCGGGTCAATCAGCCCCAGCATTTT. Protein: CASSFRVNQPQHF.

The table lists this clonotype with many counts. This sequence joins TRBV6-1 and TRBJ1-1, with TRBD1 identical over 7 bases. CDR1 and CDR2 (germline): MNHNS, SASEGT. The J segment lost 0 bases and the V segment lost 5 bases, leaving 6 bases of the junction unmatched. This CDR3 is built from 15 residues. The CDR3 reads CASSNTGAMNTEAFF. The CDR3 nucleotides are TGTGCCAGCAGTAATACAGGGGCGATGAACACTGAAGCTTTCTTT.

This chain links TRBV5-5 with TRBJ2-7; D tentatively reads TRBD1 or TRBD2 (5 bases each). The CDR3 has 14 amino acids. The V end lost 4 bases, the J end lost 7 bases, and 18 bases lay between the germline ends. Per germline, CDR1 SGHKS and CDR2 YYEKEE (reference sequence). CDR3 in DNA: TGTGCCAGCAGCACCAGGGACGGACAAAAGGAGCAGTACTTC. It translates to CASSTRDGQKEQYF.

This clonotype was recorded at least ten times. CDR3 in amino acids: CASRNRGSYEQYF. The CDR3 DNA follows: TGTGCCAGCAGGAACAGGGGCTCCTACGAGCAGTACTTC. The gene calls are TRBV6-1 and TRBJ2-7; TRBD1 aligns across 7 bases. With 6 bases clipped from V and 0 bases from J, the junction kept 2 bases outside the gene matches. Germline V lookup: CDR1 MNHNS, CDR2 SASEGT. CDR3 length equals 13 residues.

The rearrangement uses TRBV7-9 and TRBJ2-1; D could derive from TRBD1 or TRBD2 (7 bases each). V lost 5 bases, J lost 0 bases, and 14 bases lay in between. Germline lookup yields CDR1 SEHNR and CDR2 FQNEAQ (reference sequence). The CDR3 extends over 16 amino acids. The CDR3 DNA follows: TGTGCCAGCAGCCCCAGGGGGGGGAGCTCCTACAATGAGCAGTTCTTC. Translating it yields CASSPRGGSSYNEQFF.

V is TRBV19 and J is TRBJ1-6; TRBD1 agrees at 7 bases. CDR1 is LNHDA, CDR2 SQIVND, per germline (reference sequence). J lost 10 bases, V lost 4 bases, and 4 bases had no gene match. The CDR3 totals 13 residues. In nucleotides, the CDR3 is TGTGCCAGTAGTAGGGGACAGCCCTCACCCCTCCACTTT. Translated, it gives CASSRGQPSPLHF.

The chain joins TRBV6-1 to TRBJ1-6; maybe TRBD1 (5 bases). The CDR3 contains 15 residues. V was clipped by 6 bases and J by 9 bases, with 18 bases between them. Germline-derived CDR1 and CDR2 are MNHNS and SASEGT. The DNA for the CDR3 is TGTGCCAGCAGAGGGGATGGGGCAGGGACTTCACCCCTCCACTTT. It is translated as CASRGDGAGTSPLHF.

This chain joins TRBV6-2 or TRBV6-3 and TRBJ1-2; no definite D call. Trimming left V 6 bases short and J 11 bases short, with 19 bases between. This CDR3 comprises 13 residues. Germline CDR1 reads MNHEY; CDR2 reads SVGEGT. The CDR3 nucleotides are TGTGCCAGCAGGGAATCTCAGAGCCAGAGATACACCTTC. Protein product: CASRESQSQRYTF.